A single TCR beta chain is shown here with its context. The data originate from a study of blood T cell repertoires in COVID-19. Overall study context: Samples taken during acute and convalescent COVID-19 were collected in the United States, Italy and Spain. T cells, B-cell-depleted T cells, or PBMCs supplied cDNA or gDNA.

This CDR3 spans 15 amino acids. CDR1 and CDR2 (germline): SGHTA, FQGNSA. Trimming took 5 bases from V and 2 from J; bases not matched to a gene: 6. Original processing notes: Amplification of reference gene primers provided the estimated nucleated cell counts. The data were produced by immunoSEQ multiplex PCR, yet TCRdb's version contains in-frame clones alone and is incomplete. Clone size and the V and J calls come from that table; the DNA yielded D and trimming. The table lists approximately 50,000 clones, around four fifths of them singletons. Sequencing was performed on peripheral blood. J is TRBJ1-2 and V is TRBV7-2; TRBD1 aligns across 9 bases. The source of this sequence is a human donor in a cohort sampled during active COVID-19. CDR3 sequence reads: CASSRGDRENYGYTF. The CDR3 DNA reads TGTGCCAGCAGCCGGGGGGACAGGGAAAACTATGGCTACACCTTC.